One sample yielded the 22 T cell receptor beta chains listed below, sequenced in a study of T cell responses to AZD1222 COVID-19 vaccine. Here immunoSEQ multiplex PCR was the method, and the copy in TCRdb shows in-frame clones only, minus some. The repertoire consists of 180,000 or so clones, with approximately 91% occurring once and the leading ten covering around 1.9%. Sequences were derived from peripheral blood, sampled 28 days after the second AZD1222 dose. These receptors were obtained from an adult who received the AZD1222 COVID-19 vaccine.

In this sample, this clone turned up once. This chain links TRBV7-9 with TRBJ2-1; 12 positions agree with TRBD2. The CDR3 is 19 residues long. The germline CDR1 and CDR2 sequences are SEHNR and FQNEAQ (reference sequence). Trimming cost V 4 bases and J 4 bases; bases outside gene matches: 14. The CDR3: CASSSRLAGAQSGYNEQFF. The CDR3 DNA follows: TGTGCCAGCAGCTCAAGACTAGCGGGGGCTCAATCCGGTTACAATGAGCAGTTCTTC.

J is TRBJ2-5 and V is TRBV10-3, with TRBD2 matching over 8 bases. In germline, CDR1 is ENHRY, CDR2 SYGVKD. The CDR3 totals 15 residues. The V segment lost 4 bases and the J segment 0 bases; nucleotides outside the gene matches: 4. CDR3 region: CAISGGGIHQETQYF. The DNA of the CDR3 is TGTGCCATCAGTGGCGGGGGGATCCACCAAGAGACCCAGTACTTC.

In this sample, this clone turned up a few times. The chain is built from TRBV30 and TRBJ1-2, with unresolved D. The V end was cut by 2 bases, the J end by 2 bases, with 9 bases between. In germline, CDR1 is GTSNPN, CDR2 SVGIG (reference sequence). CDR3 length: 13 residues. CDR3 in DNA: TGTGCCTGGAGTCGGCGGGTAAACTATGGCTACACCTTC. It encodes CAWSRRVNYGYTF.

The chain combines TRBV29-1 with TRBJ2-7; 14 nucleotides agree with TRBD2. The V segment lost 5 bases and the J segment 4 bases; nucleotides outside the gene matches: 13. This CDR3 region has 17 residues. CDR1 and CDR2 from the germline V gene are SQVTM and ANQGSEA. The CDR3 loop is CSVRGLAGERGTYEQYF. Here the CDR3 DNA reads TGCAGCGTTAGGGGACTAGCGGGAGAGAGGGGGACTTACGAGCAGTACTTC.

The rearrangement links TRBV11-1 to TRBJ2-3, with 7 bases lining up with TRBD2. The CDR3 extends over 15 amino acids. The ends lost 3 bases at V and 4 bases at J; junction bases unmatched: 7. Germline values: CDR1 SGHAT, CDR2 FQDESV (reference sequence). CDR3 sequence reads: CASSLMGLLADTQYF. The CDR3 nucleotides read TGTGCCAGCAGCTTGATGGGACTACTGGCAGATACGCAGTATTTT.

The gene calls are TRBV11-3 and TRBJ2-3; tentative D call: TRBD1 (5 bases). This CDR3 region has 15 residues. With 1 base removed from V and 4 bases from J, the gap between germline ends came to 12 bases. The germline V gene encodes CDR1 SGHNT and CDR2 YENEEA. CDR3 bases: TGTGCCAGCAGCTTAGGGCAGGGCCGGTCAGATACGCAGTATTTT. It translates to CASSLGQGRSDTQYF.

On this clone itself: The same CDR3 also results from other DNA sequences found in this sample. The chain uses TRBV9 and TRBJ1-2; D unclear. Germline V CDR1 and CDR2: SGDLS, YYNGEE. CDR3 length: 14 amino acids. Trimming stripped 0 bases from V and 2 bases from J, with 8 bases between. The CDR3: CASSVGGGNYGYTF. CDR3 sequence (DNA): TGTGCCAGCAGCGTAGGGGGTGGGAACTATGGCTACACCTTC. The whole variable domain, filled in from reference TRBV9 and TRBJ1-2, reads DSGVTQTPKHLITATGQRVTLRCSPRSGDLSVYWYQQSLDQGLQFLIQYYNGEERAKGNILERFSAQQFPDLHSELNLSSLELGDSALYFCASSVGGGNYGYTFGSGTRLTVV.

The gene calls are TRBV7-2 and TRBJ2-7; a possible D gene is TRBD2 (6 bases). CDR1 SGHTA and CDR2 FQGNSA come from the germline V gene. The V and J ends lost 5 bases and 5 bases respectively, with 13 bases between them. The CDR3 covers 13 residues. The CDR3 nucleotides are TGTGCCAGCAGCCGTGGGACTGCCCACGAGCAGTACTTC. This encodes CASSRGTAHEQYF.

This chain uses TRBV11-3 with TRBJ2-3; 8 bases are a match to TRBD2. The CDR3 is 14 amino acids. Trimming at V came to 1 base and at J to 6 bases, leaving 3 bases not matched to a gene. The germline V gene has CDR1 SGHNT and CDR2 YENEEA. The CDR3 nucleotides are TGTGCCAGCAGCTTAGCGGGAGGGCCGGATACGCAGTATTTT. Translation gives CASSLAGGPDTQYF.

This chain uses TRBV11-2 with TRBJ2-5, with 7 bases that match TRBD1. CDR3 length: 13 amino acids. V trimming: 5 bases; J trimming: 5 bases; junction bases outside the gene matches: 5. Germline CDR1 is SGHAT and CDR2 is FQNNGV. In nucleotides, the CDR3 is TGTGCCAGCAGCCCCTTGACAGGGGAGACCCAGTACTTC. Translated: CASSPLTGETQYF.

The gene calls are TRBV30 and TRBJ2-1; D remains ambiguous. Germline CDR1 GTSNPN, CDR2 SVGIG (reference sequence). There are 13 residues in the CDR3. With 0 bases removed from V and 0 bases from J, the gap between germline ends came to 3 bases. CDR3 region: CAWSVHSYNEQFF. The CDR3 nucleotides read TGTGCCTGGAGTGTCCACTCCTACAATGAGCAGTTCTTC.

The chain combines TRBV4-3 with TRBJ2-3; D may match TRBD1 or TRBD2 (7 bases each). This CDR3 is built from 18 residues. The V end was cut by 1 base, the J end by 0 bases, with 17 bases between. The germline V gene encodes CDR1 LGHNA and CDR2 YSLEER. The CDR3 reads CASSQGQGGVRSTDTQYF. The CDR3 DNA reads as TGCGCCAGCAGCCAAGGGCAGGGGGGGGTTCGGAGCACAGATACGCAGTATTTT.

The chain links TRBV27 to TRBJ1-1; D remains ambiguous. CDR1 is MNHEY, CDR2 SMNVEV, per germline (reference sequence). The CDR3 extends over 13 amino acids. V lost 1 base to trimming and J lost 1 base, with 4 bases between them. The CDR3 spells CASSLWQNTEAFF. The CDR3 DNA is TGTGCCAGCAGTTTATGGCAGAACACTGAAGCTTTCTTT.

The chain combines TRBV4-1 with TRBJ1-1; D ambiguous. The V and J ends lost 2 bases and 3 bases respectively, with 4 bases between them. The CDR3 has 12 residues. The germline V gene encodes CDR1 MGHRA and CDR2 YSYEKL. CDR3 in amino acids: CASSQRDTEAFF. The CDR3 DNA sequence: TGCGCCAGCAGCCAACGGGACACTGAAGCTTTCTTT.

This clone was observed a few times. The chain joins TRBV19 to TRBJ1-2; 7 positions match TRBD1. This CDR3 has 14 residues. The V gene's germline CDR1 is LNHDA and CDR2 SQIVND (reference sequence). The trim removed 6 bases at V and 6 bases at J, leaving 10 bases unmatched. CDR3 bases: TGTGCCAGTAGGGGAACAGGGGAAGGGAATGGCTACACCTTC. It specifies CASRGTGEGNGYTF.

This chain connects TRBV4-2 to TRBJ1-5; 8 bases are a match to TRBD1. CDR1 LGHNA and CDR2 YNFKEQ come from the germline V gene. The CDR3 covers 16 residues. J lost 5 bases, V lost 3 bases, and 9 bases had no gene match. CDR3 region: CASSQSSGGADQPQHF. Written as DNA, the CDR3 is TGTGCCAGCAGCCAGTCCTCAGGGGGCGCGGATCAGCCCCAGCATTTT.

This clone has just one count. The V and J genes are TRBV4-1 and TRBJ1-1; D is uncertain. CDR3 length: 14 amino acids. Per the germline V gene, CDR1 is MGHRA and CDR2 is YSYEKL. The V end lost 7 bases, the J end lost 3 bases, and 15 bases lay between the germline ends. The CDR3 sequence is CASTPGPGYTEAFF. In DNA, the CDR3 is TGCGCCAGCACCCCGGGTCCGGGATACACTGAAGCTTTCTTT.

This rearrangement joins TRBV4-3 to TRBJ1-5; D call uncertain. Germline loops: CDR1 LGHNA, CDR2 YSLEER. V dropped 1 base and J dropped 7 bases, with 8 bases sitting between them. The CDR3 covers 13 residues. The CDR3 reads CASSQGGGQPQHF. For the CDR3, the DNA is TGCGCCAGCAGCCAAGGGGGTGGACAGCCCCAGCATTTT.

This rearrangement joins TRBV9 to TRBJ2-1; 11 bases are shared with TRBD2. V was clipped by 0 bases and J by 6 bases; unmatched bases: 5. CDR3 length: 16 residues. CDR1 SGDLS and CDR2 YYNGEE come from the germline V gene. As DNA, the CDR3 is TGTGCCAGCAGCGTAGACACTAGCGGGAGTGTCAATGAGCAGTTCTTC. It specifies CASSVDTSGSVNEQFF.

The chain employs TRBV5-1 and TRBJ2-2; 8 bases agree with TRBD1. Germline V gene data show CDR1 as SGHRS and CDR2 as YFSETQ. V trimming: 3 bases; J trimming: 1 base; junction bases outside the gene matches: 2. This CDR3 is built from 15 residues. The CDR3 coding sequence is TGCGCCAGCAGCTCCGGGACAGGGAACACCGGGGAGCTGTTTTTT. It encodes CASSSGTGNTGELFF.

The rearrangement uses TRBV28 and TRBJ1-4; D is undetermined. Trimming pared 4 bases from V and 5 bases from J, leaving 14 bases between. This CDR3 has 15 residues. CDR1 and CDR2 (germline): MDHEN, SYDVKM. The CDR3 spells CASSYTRTANEKLFF. The CDR3, as DNA: TGTGCCAGCAGTTATACACGGACGGCGAATGAAAAACTGTTTTTT.

The chain is built from TRBV5-6 and TRBJ2-3, with D maybe TRBD1 (6 bases). This CDR3 region has 15 residues. Germline V lookup: CDR1 SGHDT, CDR2 YYEEEE. V lost 0 bases and J 4 bases, leaving 12 bases between the germline ends. The chain's CDR3 is CASSLDRARPDTQYF. As DNA, the CDR3 is TGTGCCAGCAGCTTGGACAGGGCTCGGCCAGATACGCAGTATTTT.